The present T cell receptor beta chain was sequenced within a study of T-cell memory formation after mild COVID-19. UMIs and sample barcodes were carried by the TCR alpha and TCR beta cDNA libraries that 5'RACE produced using constant-segment primers. Each CDR3 protein gets one entry after TCRdb re-called the 5' RACE reads with MiXCR. There are around 510,000 distinct CDR3 sequences in the sample; less than 25% occur only once, and about 8.2% lies in the top ten. Whole-study results and caveats: CD4/CD8 balance held among clones contracting day 15 to 85, and later expanders leaned CD4+. Some responding clones appeared in pre-infection memory, suggesting cross-reactive memory joined. The study found contracting CD4+ clones mainly in CM and EM and contracting CD8+ clones in EMRA.

Note on this clonotype: Its antigen is undetermined.

V was pared by 4 bases and J by 1 base, with 8 bases of the junction left unmatched. The CDR3 is 17 amino acids. Germline CDR1 is MGHDK and CDR2 is SYGVNS. This receptor was identified in an adult woman who had mild COVID-19 (a few samples of this study predate the infection). Cell type and time point are not known. J is TRBJ2-7 and V is TRBV25-1; 12 bases map to TRBD2. The sample comprised PBMCs or a T cell subset sorted from them (not recorded which). The CDR3 coding sequence is TGTGCCAGCAGTGGGCCGGGACTAGCGGGCACGTCCTACGAGCAGTACTTC. Its translation is CASSGPGLAGTSYEQYF.